Below, 14 T cell receptor beta chains from the same sample are listed, as sequenced in a study of human T cells and chemical hapten exposure. The time point here: healthy volunteer bleed at 2 weeks. Whole blood, unfractionated, served as the material for total RNA extraction. TCRdb redid the calling of the RACE reads with MiXCR, one entry per CDR3 protein. Of 35,000 to 50,000 distinct CDR3 sequences in the sample, around 4.5% were seen once. The sequenced material came from whole blood. The receptor source for this set is a female donor in good health. Some clones in this sample may be carry-over from other donors' samples.

This clonotype has ten or more counts. The V and J genes are TRBV7-2 and TRBJ2-3, with a tentative D call TRBD2 (6 bases). This CDR3 contains 13 residues. The germline V gene encodes CDR1 SGHTA and CDR2 FQGNSA. V was shortened by 1 base and J by 8 bases, with 10 bases between the two germline ends. The CDR3 DNA sequence: TGTGCCAGCAGCTTAGATCTTAGCGGTACGCAGTATTTT. Its protein product is CASSLDLSGTQYF.

Many counts were recorded for this clonotype. This rearrangement joins TRBV12-3 or TRBV12-4 to TRBJ1-6; D is ambiguous. V lost 6 bases and J lost 7, with 16 bases in between. This CDR3 is built from 15 residues. CDR3 coding DNA: TGTGCCAGCAGCCTGATAACCTACGGGAATTCACCCCTCCACTTT. Translated: CASSLITYGNSPLHF.

This clonotype was detected many times. The chain has TRBV6-2 or TRBV6-3 and TRBJ2-7; TRBD1 matches at 7 bases. The CDR3 sequence is 14 residues long. From germline, CDR1 is MNHEY and CDR2 SVGEGT. Unmatched junction bases numbered 4, after V lost 0 bases and J lost 5 bases. The CDR3 protein is CASSYSNRGNEQYF. CDR3 in DNA: TGTGCCAGCAGTTACTCGAACAGGGGCAACGAGCAGTACTTC.

This clonotype was picked up many times. The chain recombines TRBV3-1 with TRBJ1-4, with D uncertain. This CDR3 comprises 15 residues. CDR1 is LGHDT, CDR2 YNNKEL, per germline (reference sequence). The germline V and J ends were trimmed by 4 bases and 7 bases, with 16 bases remaining between them. The CDR3 DNA sequence: TGTGCCAGCAGCCGAGAGGGCCCCCGAGGTGAAAAACTGTTTTTT. Translating gives CASSREGPRGEKLFF.

The sample holds a few counts of this clonotype. The chain joins TRBV7-2 to TRBJ2-1; TRBD1 might be the D (6 bases). CDR1 SGHTA and CDR2 FQGNSA come from the germline V gene. V lost 5 bases to trimming and J lost 8 bases, with 16 bases between them. The CDR3 runs 14 residues. Here the CDR3 reads CASSTSPGEHEQFF. The CDR3 nucleotides are TGTGCCAGCAGCACATCGCCAGGGGAGCATGAGCAGTTCTTC.

This clonotype was seen more than once but under ten times. The V and J genes are TRBV20-1 and TRBJ1-1; the match to TRBD1 covers 10 bases. The CDR3 is made up of 14 amino acids. V lost 5 bases to trimming and J lost 3 bases; unmatched junction nucleotides: 6. Germline V gives CDR1 DFQATT, CDR2 SNEGSKA (reference sequence). As DNA, the CDR3 is TGCAGTGCTCCCGGGACAGGGGCATACACTGAAGCTTTCTTT. Its translation is CSAPGTGAYTEAFF.

This clonotype occurred a few times. This chain links TRBV7-2 with TRBJ1-6; no firm D call. Trimming stripped 0 bases from V and 10 bases from J, with 10 bases between. CDR1 is SGHTA, CDR2 FQGNSA, per germline. The CDR3 loop spans 14 amino acids. The CDR3: CASSLAPVDSPLHF. CDR3 nucleotides: TGTGCCAGCAGCTTAGCCCCCGTCGACTCACCCCTCCACTTT.

Only a few counts were recorded for this clonotype. V gene TRBV10-3 combines with J gene TRBJ2-3, with D maybe TRBD2 (5 bases). CDR3 length: 12 residues. Deletions cut 4 bases from V and 12 bases from J, with 14 bases between. In germline, CDR1 is ENHRY, CDR2 SYGVKD. In DNA, the CDR3 is TGTGCCATCAGTGTGTCGGAGGACGTACAGTATTTT. Translated: CAISVSEDVQYF.

This clonotype was found once. V and J are TRBV2 and TRBJ1-4; perhaps TRBD1 as D (5 bases). Germline assignment: CDR1 SNHLY and CDR2 FYNNEI. The CDR3 has 13 amino acids. V was clipped by 7 bases and J by 7 bases, with 13 bases between them. CDR3 in amino acids: CASTAGRGEKLFF. CDR3 DNA: TGTGCCAGCACGGCAGGGCGCGGTGAAAAACTGTTTTTT.

Many counts were recorded for this clonotype. The CDR3 region is CASSMPGGLGTEAFF. The DNA of the CDR3 is TGTGCCAGCAGTATGCCAGGGGGCTTGGGCACTGAAGCTTTCTTT. The rearrangement joins TRBV27 to TRBJ1-1, with 8 bases that match TRBD1. CDR3 size: 15 residues. Germline CDR1 and CDR2: MNHEY and SMNVEV (reference sequence). V was pared by 5 bases and J by 4 bases, with 9 bases of the junction left unmatched.

There are many counts of this clonotype. This chain joins TRBV7-8 and TRBJ1-5; TRBD1 agrees at 7 bases. Trimming at V came to 7 bases and at J to 5 bases, leaving 8 bases not matched to a gene. The germline CDR1 and CDR2 sequences are SGHVS and FQNEAQ. The CDR3 has 14 amino acids. For the CDR3, the DNA is TGTGCCAGCACCTGGGGCAGGGGGGATCAGCCCCAGCATTTT. Translation: CASTWGRGDQPQHF.

In its sample, this clonotype was seen many times. The chain is built from TRBV14 and TRBJ1-1; TRBD1 is a possible D gene (6 bases). Trimming removed 3 bases at V and 11 bases at J, with 22 bases between. CDR3 length equals 15 residues. Looked up from germline, CDR1 is SGHDN and CDR2 is FVKESK. The CDR3 bases are TGTGCCAGCAGCCAGTGGGACACTCGCCAAAGTTGGGCTTTCTTT. Encoded protein: CASSQWDTRQSWAFF.

This clonotype was observed many times. The chain employs TRBV2 and TRBJ1-3; tentatively, D is TRBD1 (6 bases). The germline V and J ends were trimmed by 6 bases and 2 bases, with 11 bases remaining between them. Germline assignment: CDR1 SNHLY and CDR2 FYNNEI. This CDR3 spans 14 amino acids. CDR3 nucleotide sequence: TGTGCCAGCAGGGCGGGGGCAACTGGAAACACCATATATTTT. It translates to CASRAGATGNTIYF.

This clonotype occurred many times. This rearrangement joins TRBV5-1 to TRBJ2-3; D gene ambiguous. The CDR3 runs to 13 residues. V was shortened by 0 bases and J by 1 base, with 3 bases between the two germline ends. Germline loops: CDR1 SGHRS, CDR2 YFSETQ. The CDR3 spells CASSLDRTDTQYF. For the CDR3, the DNA is TGCGCCAGCAGCTTGGACCGCACAGATACGCAGTATTTT.